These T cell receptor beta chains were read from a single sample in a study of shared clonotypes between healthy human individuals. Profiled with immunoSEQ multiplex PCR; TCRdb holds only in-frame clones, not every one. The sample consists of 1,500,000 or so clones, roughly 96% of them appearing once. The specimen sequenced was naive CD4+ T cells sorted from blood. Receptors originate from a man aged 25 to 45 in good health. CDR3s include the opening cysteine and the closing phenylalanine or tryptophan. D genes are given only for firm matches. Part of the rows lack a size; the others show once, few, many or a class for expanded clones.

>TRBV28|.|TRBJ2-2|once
TGTGCCAGCAGTGTATTGGCATCGAACACCGGGGAGCTGTTTTTT
CASSVLASNTGELFF
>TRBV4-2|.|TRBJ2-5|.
TGTGCCAGCAGCCAAGAAGGGAGAGCGAAAGAGACCCAGTACTTC
CASSQEGRAKETQYF
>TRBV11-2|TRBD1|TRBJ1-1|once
TGTGCCAGCAGCCCTAGGGACAGATTGAACACTGAAGCTTTCTTT
CASSPRDRLNTEAFF
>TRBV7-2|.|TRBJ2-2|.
TGTGCCAGCAGCAAAGTCGCGAACACCGGGGAGCTGTTTTTT
CASSKVANTGELFF
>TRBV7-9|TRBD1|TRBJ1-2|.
TGTGCCAGCAATAGGGGACAGGGAAGCTATGGCTACACCTTC
CASNRGQGSYGYTF
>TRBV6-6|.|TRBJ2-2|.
TGTGCCAGCAGAGAGGAGAGCGGCGGGGAGCTGTTTTTT
CASREESGGELFF
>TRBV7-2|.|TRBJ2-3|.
TGTGCCAGCAGCTCTTCCGCGGCAGATACGCAGTATTTT
CASSSSAADTQYF
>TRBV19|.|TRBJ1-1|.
TGTGCCAGTAGTATACCAGGGACCAGCACTGAAGCTTTCTTT
CASSIPGTSTEAFF
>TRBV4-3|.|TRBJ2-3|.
TGCGCCAGCAGCCAAGAGTTCACAGATACGCAGTATTTT
CASSQEFTDTQYF
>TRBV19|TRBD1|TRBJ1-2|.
TGTGCCAGTAGTGCACAGGGGCGAGGATATGGCTACACCTTC
CASSAQGRGYGYTF
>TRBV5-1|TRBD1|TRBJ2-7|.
TGCGCCAGCAGCCAGGGACAGGCCTACGAGCAGTACTTC
CASSQGQAYEQYF
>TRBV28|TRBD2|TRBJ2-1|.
TGTGCCAGCAGTTCGACTAGCGGGTGGGGCAATGAGCAGTTCTTC
CASSSTSGWGNEQFF
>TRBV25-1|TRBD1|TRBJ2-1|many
TGTGCCAGCAGTTCCCGAACAGGGGGACGATACAATGAGCAGTTCTTC
CASSSRTGGRYNEQFF
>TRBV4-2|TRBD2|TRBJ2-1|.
TGTGCCAGCAGCCAGGGACTAGCGGGAGGCATGAATGAGCAGTTCTTC
CASSQGLAGGMNEQFF
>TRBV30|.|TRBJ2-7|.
TGTGCCTGGAGTGTTCGGCAGGGGTTTAGCGAGCAGTACTTC
CAWSVRQGFSEQYF
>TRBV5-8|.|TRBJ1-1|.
TGTGCCAGCAGCGATAGAGGGGGCACTGAAGCTTTCTTT
CASSDRGGTEAFF
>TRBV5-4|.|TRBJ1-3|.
TGTGCCAGCAGTAACCCTTCCCAAGGGCCGGGAAACACCATATATTTT
CASSNPSQGPGNTIYF
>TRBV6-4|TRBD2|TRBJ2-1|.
TGTGCCAGCAGTGGACTAGCGGGAGGAAATTACAATGAGCAGTTCTTC
CASSGLAGGNYNEQFF
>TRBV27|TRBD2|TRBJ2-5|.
TGTGCCAGCAGTCTCCACGGTGCGGGAGGGCCTCGAGAGACCCAGTACTTC
CASSLHGAGGPRETQYF
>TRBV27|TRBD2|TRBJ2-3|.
TGTGCCAGCAGTCCACGACTGTTGCGGGAGGGCACAGATACGCAGTATTTT
CASSPRLLREGTDTQYF
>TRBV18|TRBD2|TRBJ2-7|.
TGTGCCAGCTCGCCACTAGCGACCAGTATACCCTACGAGCAGTACTTC
CASSPLATSIPYEQYF
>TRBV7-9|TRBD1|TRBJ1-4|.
TGTGCCAGCAGCCATGGACAGGGTTGGCTGTTTTTT
CASSHGQGWLFF
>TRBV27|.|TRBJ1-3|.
TGTGCCAGCAGTTCCCAGGGGTTGGCTGGAAACACCATATATTTT
CASSSQGLAGNTIYF
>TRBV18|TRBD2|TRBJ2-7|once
TGTGCCAGCTCGCCTTCGGCGGGGGGGTCCTACGAGCAGTACTTC
CASSPSAGGSYEQYF
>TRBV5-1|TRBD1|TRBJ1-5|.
TGCGCCAGCAGCTTGGCAGGGGGAAATCAGCCCCAGCATTTT
CASSLAGGNQPQHF
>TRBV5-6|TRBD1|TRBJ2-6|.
TGTGCCAGCACCGACAGGGTAAGAGCTGGGGCCAACGTCCTGACTTTC
CASTDRVRAGANVLTF